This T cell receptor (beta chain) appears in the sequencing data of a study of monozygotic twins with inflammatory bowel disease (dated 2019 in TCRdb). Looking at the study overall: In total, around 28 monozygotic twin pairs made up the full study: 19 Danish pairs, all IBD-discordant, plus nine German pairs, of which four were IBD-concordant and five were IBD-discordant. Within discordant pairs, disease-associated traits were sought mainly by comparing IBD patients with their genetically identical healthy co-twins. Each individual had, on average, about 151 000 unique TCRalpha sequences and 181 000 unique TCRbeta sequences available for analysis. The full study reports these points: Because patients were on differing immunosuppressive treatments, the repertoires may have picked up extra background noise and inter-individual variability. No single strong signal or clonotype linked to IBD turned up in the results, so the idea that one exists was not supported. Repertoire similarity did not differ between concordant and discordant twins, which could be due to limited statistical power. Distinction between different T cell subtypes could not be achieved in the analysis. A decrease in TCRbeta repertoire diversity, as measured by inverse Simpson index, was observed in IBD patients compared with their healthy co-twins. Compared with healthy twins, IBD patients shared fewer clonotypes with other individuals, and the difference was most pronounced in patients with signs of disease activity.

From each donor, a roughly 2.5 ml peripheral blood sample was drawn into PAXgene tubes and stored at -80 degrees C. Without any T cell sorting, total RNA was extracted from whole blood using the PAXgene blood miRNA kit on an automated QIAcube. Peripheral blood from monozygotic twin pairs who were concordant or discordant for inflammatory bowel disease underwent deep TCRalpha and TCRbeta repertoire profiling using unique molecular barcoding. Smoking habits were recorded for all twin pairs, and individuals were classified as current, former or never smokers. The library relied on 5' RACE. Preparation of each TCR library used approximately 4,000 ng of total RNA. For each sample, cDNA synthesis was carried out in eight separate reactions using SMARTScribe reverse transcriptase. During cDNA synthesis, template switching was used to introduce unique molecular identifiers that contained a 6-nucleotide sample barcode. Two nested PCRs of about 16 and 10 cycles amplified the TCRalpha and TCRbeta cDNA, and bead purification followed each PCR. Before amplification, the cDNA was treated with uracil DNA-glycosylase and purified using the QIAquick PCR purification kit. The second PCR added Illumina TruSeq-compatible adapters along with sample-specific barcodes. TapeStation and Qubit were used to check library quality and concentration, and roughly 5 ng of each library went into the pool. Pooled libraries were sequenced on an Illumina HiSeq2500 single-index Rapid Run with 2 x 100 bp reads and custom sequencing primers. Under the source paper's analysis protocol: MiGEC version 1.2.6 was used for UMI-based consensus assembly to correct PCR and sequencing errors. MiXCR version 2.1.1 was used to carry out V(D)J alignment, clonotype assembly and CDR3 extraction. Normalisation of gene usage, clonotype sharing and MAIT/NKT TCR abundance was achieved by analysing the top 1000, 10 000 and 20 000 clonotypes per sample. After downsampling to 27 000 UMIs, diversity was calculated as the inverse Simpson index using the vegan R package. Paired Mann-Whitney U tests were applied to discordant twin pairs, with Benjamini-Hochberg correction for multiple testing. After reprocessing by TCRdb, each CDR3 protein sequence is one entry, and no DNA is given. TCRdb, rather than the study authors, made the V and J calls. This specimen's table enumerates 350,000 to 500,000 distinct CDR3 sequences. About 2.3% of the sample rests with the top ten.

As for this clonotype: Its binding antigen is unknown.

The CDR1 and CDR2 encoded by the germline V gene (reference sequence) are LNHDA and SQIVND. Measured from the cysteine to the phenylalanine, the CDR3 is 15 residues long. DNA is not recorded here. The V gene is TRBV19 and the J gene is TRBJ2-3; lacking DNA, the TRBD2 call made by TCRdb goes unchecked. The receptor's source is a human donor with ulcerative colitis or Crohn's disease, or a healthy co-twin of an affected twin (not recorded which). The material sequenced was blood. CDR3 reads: CASKEAGGSTDTQYF.